Listed here are 15 T cell receptor beta chains from one sample, sequenced in a study of Graves' ophthalmopathy and Graves' hyperthyroidism. Amplified material comprised TCR beta CDR3 regions derived from RNA transcripts. HTBI-primed RT-PCR formed the first round, and a multiplex PCR formed the second. TCRdb reanalysed the multiplex PCR reads using MiXCR and keeps one entry per CDR3 protein. The sample consists of a few hundred thousand distinct CDR3 sequences, about a sixth of them appearing once. Sequenced: peripheral blood. These receptors all stem from an adult woman with stable Graves' hyperthyroidism.

This clonotype was seen repeatedly, ten times or more. The chain is built from TRBV6-1 and TRBJ2-7; 7 bases align to TRBD2. The CDR3 extends over 14 amino acids. CDR1 and CDR2 (germline): MNHNS, SASEGT. Trimming cost V 2 bases and J 3 bases; bases outside gene matches: 4. This CDR3 is CASSEHTGGYEQYF. The CDR3 nucleotides read TGTGCCAGCAGTGAACATACGGGGGGCTACGAGCAGTACTTC.

The CDR3 reads CASSPGRPLRGSGSYEQYF. CDR3 in DNA: TGCGCCAGCAGCCCGGGCCGCCCGCTTCGTGGGAGTGGCTCCTACGAGCAGTACTTC. This chain links TRBV5-1 with TRBJ2-7, with D maybe TRBD2 (5 bases). Trimming took 4 bases from V and 0 from J, leaving 26 bases between them. CDR1 is SGHRS and CDR2 is YFSETQ in the germline V gene. The CDR3 totals 19 residues.

This clonotype was seen many times. V is TRBV15 and J is TRBJ2-7; D remains ambiguous. With 0 bases removed from V and 2 bases from J, the gap between germline ends came to 8 bases. The CDR3 is 14 residues long. CDR1 is LNHNV and CDR2 is YYDKDF in the germline V gene (reference sequence). DNA for the CDR3: TGTGCCACCAGCAGAGATAGGTCGACCTACGAGCAGTACTTC. Protein sequence: CATSRDRSTYEQYF.

At least ten counts were recorded for this clonotype. The chain is built from TRBV6-2 or TRBV6-3 and TRBJ2-7; D call uncertain. This CDR3 region has 14 residues. The germline V gene encodes CDR1 MNHEY and CDR2 SVGEGT. With 0 bases removed from V and 5 bases from J, the gap between germline ends came to 11 bases. CDR3 loop: CASSYSVDVDEQYF. The CDR3 bases are TGTGCCAGCAGTTACTCGGTCGACGTCGACGAGCAGTACTTC.

This clonotype was seen ten or more times. The chain links TRBV7-9 to TRBJ2-7; D may be TRBD1 or TRBD2 (6 bases each). This CDR3 region has 13 residues. V was shortened by 4 bases and J by 4 bases, with 11 bases between the two germline ends. Germline values: CDR1 SEHNR, CDR2 FQNEAQ (reference sequence). The CDR3 DNA follows: TGTGCCAGCAGCTGGGAGGACAGATACGAGCAGTACTTC. Protein: CASSWEDRYEQYF.

As regards this clonotype: A much bigger clone sits one base away, suggesting this may be a read error. The genes are TRBV5-1 and TRBJ1-1; 8 bases fit TRBD1. Germline V gene lookup returns CDR1 SGHRS and CDR2 YFSETQ. CDR3 size: 13 residues. The CDR3 region is CVSSLRDRTEAFF. The CDR3, as DNA: TGCGTCAGCAGCCTCCGGGACAGGACTGAAGCTTTCTTT.

This clonotype was picked up many times. This sequence joins TRBV27 and TRBJ1-2, with TRBD1 matching over 10 bases. The CDR3 is made up of 14 amino acids. Germline trimming cut 5 bases from V and 6 bases from J; bases unmatched to any gene: 6. Germline CDR1 and CDR2: MNHEY and SMNVEV (reference sequence). The CDR3, as DNA: TGTGCCAGCAGTCCCTCGGGACAGGGGCATGGCTACACCTTC. The encoded protein is CASSPSGQGHGYTF.

The rearrangement uses TRBV12-3 or TRBV12-4 and TRBJ1-5, with 7 bases fitting TRBD1. With 5 bases clipped from V and 2 bases from J, the junction kept 9 bases outside the gene matches. This CDR3 is built from 16 residues. This CDR3 reads CASSRYEGAGNQPQHF. The CDR3 DNA reads TGTGCCAGCAGTCGATATGAGGGGGCTGGCAATCAGCCCCAGCATTTT.

This clonotype has a count of ten or more. V is TRBV28 and J is TRBJ1-5; D possibly corresponds to TRBD1 (5 bases). CDR1 and CDR2 from the germline V gene are MDHEN and SYDVKM. Trimming pared 4 bases from V and 11 bases from J, leaving 27 bases between. CDR3 length: 17 amino acids. In DNA, the CDR3 is TGTGCCAGCAGTTCAACGTCCCCAGGGAACCGGAGACGGACCCAGCATTTT. Protein: CASSSTSPGNRRRTQHF.

The chain links TRBV6-5 to TRBJ2-5; D might be TRBD1 (5 bases). From germline, CDR1 is MNHEY and CDR2 SVGAGI. This CDR3 comprises 14 residues. Trimming left V 2 bases short and J 4 bases short, with 11 bases between. The CDR3 sequence: CASSYPGPSETQYF. Written as DNA, the CDR3 is TGTGCCAGCAGTTACCCAGGGCCCTCAGAGACCCAGTACTTC.

This clonotype was recorded many times. The chain uses TRBV7-9 and TRBJ2-7; no firm D call. The CDR3 extends over 14 amino acids. Trimming took off 7 bases at V and 1 base at J, with 14 bases between the two ends. The germline gives CDR1 SEHNR, CDR2 FQNEAQ (reference sequence). The CDR3 spells CASNADESSYEQYF. The CDR3 DNA reads as TGTGCCAGCAATGCGGACGAATCGTCCTACGAGCAGTACTTC.

This clonotype was recorded at least ten times. The germline gene is not matched at one end of the junction; a read error may be the cause. The V call is TRBV7-7, the J call TRBJ2-2; TRBD2 matches 11 bases. This CDR3 comprises 17 residues. The germline CDR1 and CDR2 sequences are SSHAT and FNYEAQ (reference sequence). CDR3 in amino acids: CASSSIVTSGSAGELFF. As DNA, the CDR3 is TGTGCTAGCAGCTCCATTGTCACTAGCGGGAGTGCCGGGGAGCTGTTTTTT.

The table lists this clonotype with a few counts. The chain joins TRBV9 to TRBJ2-7; 7 bases agree with TRBD2. V shed 6 bases, J shed 1 base, and the junction held 7 bases outside the gene matches. Germline loops: CDR1 SGDLS, CDR2 YYNGEE. The CDR3 covers 14 residues. As DNA, the CDR3 is TGTGCCAGCAACCCGGGGGGTAGTTCCTACGAGCAGTACTTC. This codes for CASNPGGSSYEQYF.

There are many counts of this clonotype. The chain uses TRBV12-3 or TRBV12-4 and TRBJ1-5; 8 nucleotides align to TRBD1. This CDR3 comprises 14 residues. The V segment lost 5 bases and the J segment 6 bases; nucleotides outside the gene matches: 6. The CDR3 loop is CASSTTGGGQPQHF. The CDR3 coding sequence is TGTGCCAGCAGTACAACAGGGGGAGGTCAGCCCCAGCATTTT.

This clonotype has at least ten counts. The chain has TRBV29-1 and TRBJ2-7, with D perhaps matching TRBD2 (6 bases). This CDR3 comprises 13 residues. The V and J ends lost 2 bases and 3 bases respectively, with 11 bases between them. CDR1 and CDR2 from the germline V gene are SQVTM and ANQGSEA. CDR3 sequence reads: CSVENSGGYEQYF. The CDR3 DNA reads TGCAGCGTTGAAAATAGCGGAGGCTACGAGCAGTACTTC.